The 28 T cell receptor beta chains reported below all come from one sample, sequenced in a study of T cells after yellow fever vaccination. TCRdb reprocessed the 5' RACE reads via MiXCR and lists one record per CDR3 protein. Of around 500,000 distinct CDR3 sequences detected, about a fifth appear once; the ten largest clones hold about 17%. Sequences were derived from PBMCs, sampled about 20 days after the first yellow fever vaccination. The source is a man aged 18-30 years who received the YFV17D yellow fever vaccine.

V gene TRBV29-1 combines with J gene TRBJ2-3, with no clear D. The germline V gene encodes CDR1 SQVTM and CDR2 ANQGSEA. V was clipped by 5 bases and J by 4 bases, with 13 bases between them. The CDR3 runs 13 residues. The CDR3 loop is CSVSPRFADTQYF. As DNA, the CDR3 is TGCAGCGTTTCCCCCCGTTTCGCAGATACGCAGTATTTT.

The gene calls are TRBV2 and TRBJ2-7; D is possibly TRBD1 or TRBD2 (5 bases each). The CDR3 length is 17 residues. Trimming took 2 bases from V and 5 from J, leaving 22 bases between them. Germline loops: CDR1 SNHLY, CDR2 FYNNEI. The CDR3 DNA reads TGTGCCAGCAGTGAATCCCGATGGGGGTTGGTTCGTCACGAGCAGTACTTC. It is translated as CASSESRWGLVRHEQYF.

The rearrangement uses TRBV12-3 or TRBV12-4 and TRBJ2-2; possible D gene TRBD2, 5 bases. The CDR3 is 11 residues long. Trimming pared 11 bases from V and 4 bases from J, leaving 8 bases between. As DNA, the CDR3 is TGTGCCCAACGGGGCACCGGGGAGCTGTTTTTT. As protein: CAQRGTGELFF.

This clonotype occurred a few times. The CDR3 here is CASSPERGAEAFF. The CDR3 bases are TGTGCCAGCAGCCCTGAAAGGGGAGCTGAAGCTTTCTTT. The chain links TRBV7-2 to TRBJ1-1; D possibly corresponds to TRBD1 (5 bases). The germline gives CDR1 SGHTA, CDR2 FQGNSA. CDR3 length: 13 residues. V was clipped by 5 bases and J by 6 bases, with 13 bases between them.

Regarding this clonotype: Just one base apart from a much larger clone, this may be a read error. This rearrangement joins TRBV30 to TRBJ2-5; TRBD1 might be the D (6 bases). Trimming took off 0 bases at V and 0 bases at J, with 11 bases between the two ends. CDR1 is GTSNPN and CDR2 is SVGIG in the germline V gene (reference sequence). The CDR3 runs 15 residues. CDR3 nucleotides: TGTGCCTGGAGTGTGGACAGTCACTACCAAGAGACCCAGTACTTC. Residues: CAWSVDSHYQETQYF.

The CDR3 sequence: CASSLSLNTGELFF. CDR3 coding DNA: TGTGCCAGCAGCTTATCCCTGAACACCGGGGAGCTGTTTTTT. The J gene is TRBJ2-2, the V gene TRBV7-6; D unresolved. The CDR3 length is 14 residues. Trimming left V 2 bases short and J 1 base short, with 5 bases between. Germline V gene data show CDR1 as SGHVS and CDR2 as FNYEAQ.

The chain employs TRBV24-1 and TRBJ2-2; D is unclear. The CDR3 length is 14 residues. V lost 3 bases, J lost 6 bases, and 10 bases lay in between. CDR1 and CDR2 (germline): KGHDR, SFDVKD. In nucleotides, the CDR3 is TGTGCCACCAGTGATCCCTTCCCGCCCGGGGAGCTGTTTTTT. It encodes CATSDPFPPGELFF.

This clonotype has a handful of counts. The chain recombines TRBV30 with TRBJ1-5; D gene uncertain. CDR3 length: 12 amino acids. V was trimmed by 5 bases and J by 0 bases, leaving 5 bases between them. Germline loops: CDR1 GTSNPN, CDR2 SVGIG (reference sequence). For the CDR3, the DNA is TGTGCCTGGGAAAATAGCAATCAGCCCCAGCATTTT. It is translated as CAWENSNQPQHF.

In nucleotides, the CDR3 is TGTGCCACCAGTGGATTTAATCAGCCCCAGCATTTT. As protein: CATSGFNQPQHF. The chain links TRBV15 to TRBJ1-5; D unclear. This CDR3 contains 12 residues. From germline, CDR1 is LNHNV and CDR2 YYDKDF (reference sequence). V was cut by 6 bases and J by 4 bases, with 7 bases left in between.

This clonotype has a handful of counts. The V call is TRBV6-5, the J call TRBJ2-3, with 7 bases that match TRBD1. In germline, CDR1 is MNHEY, CDR2 SVGAGI. V shed 4 bases, J shed 1 base, and the junction held 2 bases outside the gene matches. The CDR3 loop spans 14 amino acids. This CDR3 is CASSSGQRTDTQYF. The CDR3 region has the DNA TGTGCCAGCAGTTCGGGACAGCGCACAGATACGCAGTATTTT.

The chain recombines TRBV7-9 with TRBJ1-6, with 9 bases lining up with TRBD1. CDR3 length: 17 amino acids. The germline gives CDR1 SEHNR, CDR2 FQNEAQ (reference sequence). V dropped 4 bases and J dropped 1; count of bases not matched to a gene: 5. The CDR3 bases are TGTGCCAGCAGCTCATTGACAGGGGGTTCCTATAATTCACCCCTCCACTTT. Protein: CASSSLTGGSYNSPLHF. The whole variable domain, filled in from reference TRBV7-9 and TRBJ1-6, reads DTGVSQNPRHKITKRGQNVTFRCDPISEHNRLYWYRQTLGQGPEFLTYFQNEAQLEKSRLLSDRFSAERPKGSFSTLEIQRTEQGDSAMYLCASSSLTGGSYNSPLHFGNGTRLTVT.

This clonotype was counted only a few times. This chain joins TRBV29-1 and TRBJ2-7, with D perhaps matching TRBD1 or TRBD2 (6 bases each). V lost 4 bases and J 4 bases, leaving 17 bases between the germline ends. CDR3 size: 14 residues. CDR1 is SQVTM and CDR2 is ANQGSEA in the germline V gene. Here the CDR3 reads CSVAPGGRAYEQYF. The CDR3 nucleotides read TGCAGCGTTGCCCCCGGGGGCCGGGCTTACGAGCAGTACTTC.

V gene TRBV21-1 combines with J gene TRBJ2-5; no DNA check was done on the table's D call, TRBD1. TRBV21-1 has pseudogene status. The CDR3 contains 14 residues. The CDR3 DNA reads as TGTGCCAGCACCTTAGGGGCAGGCCAAGAGACCCAGTACTTC. This encodes CASTLGAGQETQYF.

This clonotype was seen a handful of times. V is TRBV12-3 or TRBV12-4 and J is TRBJ1-4; 9 nucleotides match TRBD1. Unmatched junction bases numbered 9, after V lost 6 bases and J lost 7 bases. This CDR3 is 15 amino acids long. The CDR3, as DNA: TGTGCCAGCAGCTTTTGGGACAGGGAAGGTGAAAAACTGTTTTTT. Its protein product is CASSFWDREGEKLFF.

The V call is TRBV27, the J call TRBJ1-5, with 8 bases matching TRBD1. The germline V gene has CDR1 MNHEY and CDR2 SMNVEV (reference sequence). The CDR3 extends over 15 amino acids. The junction had 4 bases not matched to a gene; V was cut back by 6 bases and J by 0 bases. CDR3 sequence: CASRRTGYSNQPQHF. Here the CDR3 DNA reads TGTGCCAGCAGACGGACAGGGTATAGCAATCAGCCCCAGCATTTT.

The chain has TRBV3-1 and TRBJ2-5; D might be TRBD2 (6 bases). CDR3 size: 14 residues. V was cut by 4 bases and J by 1 base, with 10 bases left in between. Germline V lookup: CDR1 LGHDT, CDR2 YNNKEL (reference sequence). The CDR3 here is CASSRPGVQETQYF. CDR3 DNA sequence: TGTGCCAGCAGCCGCCCGGGGGTCCAAGAGACCCAGTACTTC.

The V gene is TRBV7-9, the J gene TRBJ1-1, with D possibly matching TRBD1 (6 bases). Trimming shortened V by 1 base and J by 7 bases, and 19 bases separated the two germline ends. This CDR3 comprises 16 residues. Per the germline V gene, CDR1 is SEHNR and CDR2 is FQNEAQ (reference sequence). The CDR3, as DNA: TGTGCCAGCAGCTTAGTGTCGGGCCAAAGGGGGAATGAAGCTTTCTTT. It codes for CASSLVSGQRGNEAFF.

The chain has TRBV12-3 or TRBV12-4 and TRBJ1-5; 7 bases are a match to TRBD1. After removal of 8 bases from V and 4 bases from J, the junction contained 11 bases not matched to a gene. The CDR3 runs 15 residues. The CDR3 loop is CASARSGQVNQPQHF. DNA of the CDR3: TGTGCCAGCGCTCGATCAGGACAGGTAAATCAGCCCCAGCATTTT.

The chain combines TRBV11-2 with TRBJ2-5; D is undetermined. Germline V gene sequence: CDR1 SGHAT, CDR2 FQNNGV. V was shortened by 5 bases and J by 0 bases, with 7 bases between the two germline ends. This CDR3 comprises 13 residues. The CDR3 here is CASSTDNQETQYF. The CDR3 DNA reads TGTGCCAGCAGCACCGACAACCAAGAGACCCAGTACTTC.

This clonotype was observed a few times. V and J are TRBV6-1 and TRBJ2-3; a possible D gene is TRBD2 (7 bases). V shed 10 bases and J shed 2 bases, with 13 bases lying between them. Germline CDR1 and CDR2: MNHNS and SASEGT. The CDR3 covers 13 residues. In DNA, the CDR3 is TGTGCCACCGGCGCGGGGGCCACAGATACGCAGTATTTT. It is translated as CATGAGATDTQYF.

This clonotype has only a few counts. This chain links TRBV12-3 or TRBV12-4 with TRBJ1-1; D unclear. V lost 3 bases and J 7 bases, leaving 9 bases between the germline ends. The CDR3 is 12 residues long. This CDR3 is CASSLIPGEAFF. The CDR3 region has the DNA TGTGCCAGCAGTTTGATCCCCGGTGAAGCTTTCTTT.

This clonotype was seen more than once but under ten times. The chain combines TRBV5-1 with TRBJ2-5, with D perhaps assigned TRBD1 or TRBD2 (6 bases each). The germline V gene encodes CDR1 SGHRS and CDR2 YFSETQ. V was trimmed by 0 bases and J by 3 bases, leaving 18 bases between them. The CDR3 extends over 17 amino acids. The CDR3: CASSLEVRGQEEETQYF. Written as DNA, the CDR3 is TGCGCCAGCAGCTTGGAGGTCCGGGGGCAGGAGGAAGAGACCCAGTACTTC.

This chain links TRBV24-1 with TRBJ2-2; TRBD1 or TRBD2 may be the D gene (6 bases each). Germline V lookup: CDR1 KGHDR, CDR2 SFDVKD. V was shortened by 6 bases and J by 4 bases, with 20 bases between the two germline ends. The CDR3 covers 17 residues. As DNA, the CDR3 is TGTGCCACCAGTAGTCGGAAGGGGGGCCGTATCACCGGGGAGCTGTTTTTT. The encoded protein is CATSSRKGGRITGELFF.

This clonotype was seen a few times. This chain connects TRBV7-6 to TRBJ1-3, with unresolved D. Germline lookup yields CDR1 SGHVS and CDR2 FNYEAQ. Trimming left V 6 bases short and J 3 bases short, with 12 bases between. The CDR3 is 14 amino acids. The DNA of the CDR3 is TGTGCCAGCAGAACCGGGATCGATGGAAACACCATATATTTT. It yields the protein CASRTGIDGNTIYF.

The chain links TRBV5-1 to TRBJ1-1, with 10 bases identical to TRBD1. Germline values: CDR1 SGHRS, CDR2 YFSETQ. Trimming cost V 1 base and J 5 bases; bases outside gene matches: 23. The CDR3 is 21 amino acids. The CDR3 here is CASSLTFGARSRTGGETEAFF. CDR3 in DNA: TGCGCCAGCAGCTTGACCTTTGGGGCCAGGTCCCGGACAGGGGGAGAAACTGAAGCTTTCTTT.

The rearrangement uses TRBV4-2 and TRBJ1-1; maybe TRBD1 (5 bases). The CDR3 totals 15 residues. Trimming pared 0 bases from V and 5 bases from J, leaving 13 bases between. CDR1 is LGHNA, CDR2 YNFKEQ, per germline. The CDR3 DNA follows: TGTGCCAGCAGCCAAGAAGGGGTAGGCCGGACTGAAGCTTTCTTT. Amino acid sequence: CASSQEGVGRTEAFF.

This clonotype was detected a few times. The rearrangement links TRBV5-1 to TRBJ1-2; TRBD1 is a possible D gene (6 bases). Germline lookup yields CDR1 SGHRS and CDR2 YFSETQ. The CDR3 spans 14 residues. The V and J ends lost 3 bases and 1 base respectively, with 10 bases between them. CDR3 in amino acids: CASSYGQFNYGYTF. The CDR3 DNA reads TGCGCCAGCAGCTACGGACAGTTTAACTATGGCTACACCTTC. The whole variable domain, remainder taken from reference TRBV5-1 and TRBJ1-2, is KAGVTQTPRYLIKTRGQQVTLSCSPISGHRSVSWYQQTPGQGLQFLFEYFSETQRNKGNFPGRFSGRQFSNSRSEMNVSTLELGDSALYLCASSYGQFNYGYTFGSGTRLTVV.

The genes are TRBV24-1 and TRBJ2-2; TRBD1 aligns across 7 bases. Per the germline V gene, CDR1 is KGHDR and CDR2 is SFDVKD. This CDR3 comprises 16 residues. V dropped 1 base and J dropped 7; count of bases not matched to a gene: 8. For the CDR3, the DNA is TGTGCCACCAGTGATTTAGGCACCAGACAGGGCGGGGAGCTGTTTTTT. It is translated as CATSDLGTRQGGELFF.